This TCR beta chain comes out of a study of CD8+CD57+ T cells in acquired aplastic anemia. Trimming removed 5 bases from V and 1 base from J, with 13 bases in between. Germline CDR1 SGHVS, CDR2 FNYEAQ. There are 15 residues in the CDR3. The template for TCR beta VDJ and CDR3 sequence profiling was genomic DNA. One entry per CDR3 protein results from TCRdb running MiXCR on the reads. The table shows around 50,000 distinct CDR3 sequences, with about 78% occurring only once. This receptor was obtained from a human donor in good health, serving as a control. V and J are TRBV7-6 and TRBJ2-3, with D perhaps matching TRBD2 (5 bases). The material sequenced was sorted CD4+, CD8+, or CD8+CD57+ T cells (not recorded which) from PBMCs. The CDR3 DNA reads TGTGCCAGCAGCCCCCTGGTTAGCGGCACAGATACGCAGTATTTT. Its protein product is CASSPLVSGTDTQYF.